Listed here is a single T cell receptor (beta chain). The study treated chemo-refractory metastatic non-small-cell lung cancer patients with focal radiation plus ipilimumab CTLA-4 blockade. Assay: immunoSEQ multiplex PCR; the TCRdb copy retains only in-frame clones and omits some. The table lists over 85,000 clones, around 83% of them singletons. There are 16 residues in the CDR3. Germline CDR1 SGHTA, CDR2 FQGTGA. J was trimmed by 7 bases and V by 1 base; bases with no gene match: 8. The data derive from a study of radiotherapy plus CTLA-4 blockade in lung cancer. The sample in question was peripheral blood, obtained from a patient treated with radiotherapy plus ipilimumab. This sequence originates from a human donor with non-small cell lung cancer that progressed on radiotherapy plus ipilimumab. The rearrangement uses TRBV7-3 and TRBJ2-1; 9 bases align to TRBD2. The CDR3 region has the DNA TGTGCCAGCAGCTTAAGGGCTAGCGGGATTCTAAATGAGCAGTTCTTC. It codes for CASSLRASGILNEQFF.